This TCR beta chain emerged from a study of blood T cell repertoires in COVID-19. The repertoire was sequenced with immunoSEQ multiplex PCR; TCRdb's copy has only in-frame clones and lacks some. Among approximately 140,000 clones, around 84% were seen once, and the ten largest hold over 10%. The length of the CDR3 is 15 residues. CDR1 and CDR2 from the germline V gene are SNHLY and FYNNEI. V lost 6 bases, J lost 7 bases, and 11 bases stayed unmatched. Material for sequencing was peripheral blood. The gene calls are TRBV2 and TRBJ2-2; 7 bases line up with TRBD1. The TCR originated in a man aged 55 to 69 with active or convalescent COVID-19. The CDR3 DNA sequence: TGTGCCAGCAGCGGGACAAGGAGACAGGGCGGGGAGCTGTTTTTT. Its translation: CASSGTRRQGGELFF.